This T cell receptor (beta chain) was identified during a study of regulatory T cells in long-lasting Graves disease. Study results and limitations: Among samples with persistent disease, TRBV28, TRBJ1-2 and TRBJ2-5 were favored. No thyroid tissue was studied; the work used peripheral blood only. TCR diversity was lower in persistent Graves' patients than in newly diagnosed ones.

The time point here: newly diagnosed GD, antithyroid drugs for less than 3 months. Isolated PBMC RNA provided the starting material for the TCR library. The table lists this clonotype with many counts. Its antigen is not identified. The V end was cut by 6 bases, the J end by 3 bases, with 15 bases between. Germline values: CDR1 SQVTM, CDR2 ANQGSEA. The CDR3 length is 13 residues. With iRepertoire HTBI primers and Arm-PCR of CDR3 regions, TCR beta libraries were built. In TCRdb, the multiplex PCR reads were re-called with MiXCR into one record per CDR3 protein. The top ten clones hold about 20% of a sample with over 500,000 distinct CDR3 sequences, 15% to 20% of them seen once. The same specimen was also included in a second study, on T cells in Graves' hyperthyroidism and ophthalmopathy. Per that paper: During a first-round RT-PCR of the TCR CDR3, the HTBI primer set was used.

This sequence was found in a woman aged 25 to 45 with Graves disease. Specimen: peripheral blood mononuclear cells (PBMCs), collected at new diagnosis, from a patient treated with antithyroid drugs. The chain recombines TRBV29-1 with TRBJ2-7, with D uncertain. CDR3 amino acids: CSVGNPPRYEQYF. For the CDR3, the DNA is TGCAGCGTCGGTAACCCCCCACGCTACGAGCAGTACTTC.